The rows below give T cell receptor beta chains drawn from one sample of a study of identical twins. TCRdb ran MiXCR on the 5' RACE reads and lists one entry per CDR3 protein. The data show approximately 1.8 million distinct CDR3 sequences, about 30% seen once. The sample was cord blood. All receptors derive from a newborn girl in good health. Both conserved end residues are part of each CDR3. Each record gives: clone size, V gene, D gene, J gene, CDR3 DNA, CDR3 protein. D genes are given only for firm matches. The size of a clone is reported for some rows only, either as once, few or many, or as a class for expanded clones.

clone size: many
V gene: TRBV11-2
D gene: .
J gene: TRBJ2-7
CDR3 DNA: TGTGCCAGCAGCTTCGGGGGTACCCACTACGAGCAGTACTTC
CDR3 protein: CASSFGGTHYEQYF

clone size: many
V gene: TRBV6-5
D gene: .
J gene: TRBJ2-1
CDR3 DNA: TGTGCCAGCAGGGCGGCCTCAACAGGGACTTCCAATGAGCAGTTCTTC
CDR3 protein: CASRAASTGTSNEQFF

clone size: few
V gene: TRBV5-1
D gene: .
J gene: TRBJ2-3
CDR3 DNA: TGCGCCAGCAGCTTGAACCTAGCAGCGGATACGCAGTATTTT
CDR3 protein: CASSLNLAADTQYF

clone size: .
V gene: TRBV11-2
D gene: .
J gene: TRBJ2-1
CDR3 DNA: TGTGCCAGCAGCTTAGGCCGACTAAAGCTAGCTCCCCGACCTGAGCAGTTCTTC
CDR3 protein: CASSLGRLKLAPRPEQFF

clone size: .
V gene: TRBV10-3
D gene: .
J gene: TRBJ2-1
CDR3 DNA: TGTGCCATCAGTGGGGTGGTCAGCTCCTACAATGAGCAGTTCTTC
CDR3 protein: CAISGVVSSYNEQFF

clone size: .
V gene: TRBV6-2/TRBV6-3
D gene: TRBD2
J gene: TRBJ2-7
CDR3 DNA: TGTGCCAGCAGATATAATAGCGGGACCAACTACGAGCAGTACTTC
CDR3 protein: CASRYNSGTNYEQYF

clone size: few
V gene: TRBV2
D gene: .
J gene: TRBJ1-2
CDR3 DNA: TGTGCCAGCAGTGAACAGCGTTATGGCTACACCTTC
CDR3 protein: CASSEQRYGYTF

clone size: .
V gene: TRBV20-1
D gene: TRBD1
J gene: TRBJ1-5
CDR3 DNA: TGCAGTGCTGCCCGACAGGGACCTCAGCCCCAGCATTTT
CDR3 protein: CSAARQGPQPQHF

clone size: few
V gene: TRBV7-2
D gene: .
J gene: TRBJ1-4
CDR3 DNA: TGTGCCAGCGAACCTTACCCGAAGGCTAATGAAAAACTGTTTTTT
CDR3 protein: CASEPYPKANEKLFF

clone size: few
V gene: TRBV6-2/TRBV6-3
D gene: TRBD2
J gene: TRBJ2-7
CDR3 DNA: TGTGCCAGCAGTTACTCGACTAGCGGGGGTTTCACCTACGAGCAGTACTTC
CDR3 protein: CASSYSTSGGFTYEQYF

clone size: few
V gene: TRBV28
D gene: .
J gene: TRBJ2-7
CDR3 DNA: TGTGCCAGCAGCTCCCCCTCGACGAATCCCTACGAGCAGTACTTC
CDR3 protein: CASSSPSTNPYEQYF

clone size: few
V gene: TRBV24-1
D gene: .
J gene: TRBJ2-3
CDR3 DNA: TGTGCCACCAGTGATTTGGGGAGGAGCACAGATACGCAGTATTTT
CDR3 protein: CATSDLGRSTDTQYF

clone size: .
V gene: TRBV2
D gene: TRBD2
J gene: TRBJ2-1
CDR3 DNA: TGTGCCAGCAGCGGCCCCGGCGGGAGGATCAATGAGCAGTTCTTC
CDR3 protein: CASSGPGGRINEQFF

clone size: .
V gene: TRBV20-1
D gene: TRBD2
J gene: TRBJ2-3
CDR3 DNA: TGCAGTGCTAGAGAACAGCGGGGGGCCGGGTATACGCAGTATTTT
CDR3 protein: CSAREQRGAGYTQYF

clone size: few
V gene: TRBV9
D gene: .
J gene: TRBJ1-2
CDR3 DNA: TGTGCCAGCAGCGTAGCGCAGGCAGGGCCTTATGGCTACACCTTC
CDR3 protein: CASSVAQAGPYGYTF

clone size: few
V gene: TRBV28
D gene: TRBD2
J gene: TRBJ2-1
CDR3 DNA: TGTGCCAGCAGTCGGGACAGAGTTGGACTAGCGGTCTCCTACAATGAGCAGTTCTTC
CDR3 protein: CASSRDRVGLAVSYNEQFF

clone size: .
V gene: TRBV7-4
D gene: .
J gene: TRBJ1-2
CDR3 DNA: TGTGCCAGCAGCTCACCTAAAGAGTTCCACTATGGCTACACCTTC
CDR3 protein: CASSSPKEFHYGYTF

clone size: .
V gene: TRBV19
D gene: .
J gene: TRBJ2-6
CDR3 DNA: TGTGCCAGTACGGGACGGTTCTCTGGGGCCAACGTCCTGACTTTC
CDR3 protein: CASTGRFSGANVLTF

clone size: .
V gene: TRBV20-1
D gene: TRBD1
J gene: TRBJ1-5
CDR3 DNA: TGCAGTGCCCCTACCGGGACAGGGTGGTTCAATCAGCCCCAGCATTTT
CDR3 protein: CSAPTGTGWFNQPQHF

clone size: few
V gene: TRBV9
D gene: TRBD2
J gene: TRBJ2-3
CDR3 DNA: TGTGCCAGCAGCGTAGGCCATGGACTAGCGAGGACAGATACGCAGTATTTT
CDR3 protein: CASSVGHGLARTDTQYF

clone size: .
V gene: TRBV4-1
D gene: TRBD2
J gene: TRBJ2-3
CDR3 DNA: TGCGCCAGCAGCCAAGGGGGGACTAGCGGGATTTTGGATACGCAGTATTTT
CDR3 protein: CASSQGGTSGILDTQYF

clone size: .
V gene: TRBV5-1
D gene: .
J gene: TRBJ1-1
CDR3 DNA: TGCGCCAGCAGCCTCCGGGCCTCCTTAGGTGAAGCTTTCTTT
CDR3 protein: CASSLRASLGEAFF

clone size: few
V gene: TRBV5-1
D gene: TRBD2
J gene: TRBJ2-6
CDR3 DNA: TGCGCCAGGGCGACTAGCGGCTCTGGGGCCAACGTCCTGACTTTC
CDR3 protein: CARATSGSGANVLTF

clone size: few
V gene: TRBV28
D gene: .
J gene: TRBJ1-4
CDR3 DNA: TGTGCCAGCAGCACTGGTACAGGGACGGGAAAACTGTTTTTT
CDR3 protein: CASSTGTGTGKLFF

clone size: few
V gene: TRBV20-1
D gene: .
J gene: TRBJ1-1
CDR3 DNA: TGCAGTGCTATAAGGTATCGGGTGAACACTGAAGCTTTCTTT
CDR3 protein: CSAIRYRVNTEAFF

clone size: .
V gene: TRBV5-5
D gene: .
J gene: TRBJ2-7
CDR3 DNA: TGTGCCAGCAGCCCAGGTTGGACCCCTCGATGGTACGCCCACGAGCAGTACTTC
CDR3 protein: CASSPGWTPRWYAHEQYF

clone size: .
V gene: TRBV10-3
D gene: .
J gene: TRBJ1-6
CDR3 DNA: TGTGCCATCAGTGATCGGGAGGGTTCACCCCTCCACTTT
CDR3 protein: CAISDREGSPLHF

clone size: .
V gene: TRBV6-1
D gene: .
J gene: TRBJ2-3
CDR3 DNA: TGTGCCAGCAGTATGGGCAGGGTTAGGGGCGGGGGCACAGATACGCAGTATTTT
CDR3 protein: CASSMGRVRGGGTDTQYF

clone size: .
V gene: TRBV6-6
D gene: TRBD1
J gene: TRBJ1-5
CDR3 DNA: TGTGCCAGCGTAAGACAGGGCCTTAATCAGCCCCAGCATTTT
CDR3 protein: CASVRQGLNQPQHF

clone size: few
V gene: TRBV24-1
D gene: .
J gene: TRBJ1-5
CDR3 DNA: TGTGCCACCAGTGATTGTCAGCCCCAGCATTTT
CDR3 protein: CATSDCQPQHF

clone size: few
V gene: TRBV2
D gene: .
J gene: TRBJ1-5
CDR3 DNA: TGTGCCAGCACCAGCAACTACAGGGCTTTGGTGGATCAGCCCCAGCATTTT
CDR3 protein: CASTSNYRALVDQPQHF

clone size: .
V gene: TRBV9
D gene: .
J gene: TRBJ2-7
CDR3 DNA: TGTGCCAGCAGCATAGAAATCGGAGCCTACGAGCAGTACTTC
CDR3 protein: CASSIEIGAYEQYF

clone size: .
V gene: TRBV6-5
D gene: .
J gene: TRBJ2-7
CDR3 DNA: TGTGCCAGCAGTTACACGGACAGCTCTTACAATGAGCAGTACTTC
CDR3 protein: CASSYTDSSYNEQYF

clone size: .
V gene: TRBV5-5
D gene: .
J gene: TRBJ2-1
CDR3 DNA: TGTGCCAGCAGCTTGTACCCACTTACAGTAGGGTACAATGAGCAGTTCTTC
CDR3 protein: CASSLYPLTVGYNEQFF

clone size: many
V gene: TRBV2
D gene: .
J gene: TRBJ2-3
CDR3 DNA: TGTGCCAGCAGCGTTACCGGGACTAGCACAGATACGCAGTATTTT
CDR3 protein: CASSVTGTSTDTQYF

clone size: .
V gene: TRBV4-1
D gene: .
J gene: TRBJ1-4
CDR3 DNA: TGCGCCAGCAGGCGTACTCTCGTTGAAAAACTGTTTTTT
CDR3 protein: CASRRTLVEKLFF

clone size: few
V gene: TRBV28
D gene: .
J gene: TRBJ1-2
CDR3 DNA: TGTGCCAGCAGTTCTATGCCCTCCTATGGCTACACCTTC
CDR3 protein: CASSSMPSYGYTF

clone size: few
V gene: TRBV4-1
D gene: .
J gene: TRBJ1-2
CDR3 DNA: TGCGCCAGCAGCCTCCTCAGTTTCGAACAAGGAGGCTACACCTTC
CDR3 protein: CASSLLSFEQGGYTF

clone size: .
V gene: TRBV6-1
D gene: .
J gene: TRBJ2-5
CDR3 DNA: TGTGCCAGCAGTGAGATTAAGAGTAGACTAAGGGGGGAGACCCAGTACTTC
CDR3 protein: CASSEIKSRLRGETQYF

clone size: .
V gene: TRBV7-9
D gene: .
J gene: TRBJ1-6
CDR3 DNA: TGTGCCAGCAGCCCACATCGCAGGGATAATTCACCCCTCCACTTT
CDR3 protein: CASSPHRRDNSPLHF

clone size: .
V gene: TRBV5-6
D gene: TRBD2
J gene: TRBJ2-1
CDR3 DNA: TGTGCCAGCAGCCCTAACCCGGGGGGATCCTACAATGAGCAGTTCTTC
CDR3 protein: CASSPNPGGSYNEQFF